Detailed here is one T cell receptor (beta chain). Its antigen is currently unknown. Samples came from axillary lymph nodes draining the breast cancer. TCRdb reprocessed the multiplex PCR reads with MiXCR, giving one entry per CDR3 protein. The data contain approximately 150,000 distinct CDR3 sequences, 33% of them singletons. These data originate in a study of breast tumors, draining lymph nodes, adjacent tissues. Study results and limitations: The lymph node origin of tumor T cells was framed as consistent with a hypothesis, not demonstrated. Tumors had less TCR diversity than lymph nodes, more than nontumor tissue. Tumor and nontumor repertoires were significantly more similar in luminal-like than in basal-like breast cancer. The data were judged consistent with most tumor T cells coming from lymph node and expanding in tumor.

The TCR comes from a female donor with breast cancer. Some clones in this sample may be carry-over from other donors' samples. The source material was axillary lymph node tissue.

CDR3 amino acids: CSVNGQGSPFPYEQYF. CDR3 nucleotide sequence: TGCAGCGTTAATGGACAGGGATCTCCTTTCCCTTACGAGCAGTACTTC. The chain has TRBV5-1 and TRBJ2-7; 8 bases fit TRBD1. The CDR3 runs to 16 residues. Germline CDR1 and CDR2: SGHRS and YFSETQ.